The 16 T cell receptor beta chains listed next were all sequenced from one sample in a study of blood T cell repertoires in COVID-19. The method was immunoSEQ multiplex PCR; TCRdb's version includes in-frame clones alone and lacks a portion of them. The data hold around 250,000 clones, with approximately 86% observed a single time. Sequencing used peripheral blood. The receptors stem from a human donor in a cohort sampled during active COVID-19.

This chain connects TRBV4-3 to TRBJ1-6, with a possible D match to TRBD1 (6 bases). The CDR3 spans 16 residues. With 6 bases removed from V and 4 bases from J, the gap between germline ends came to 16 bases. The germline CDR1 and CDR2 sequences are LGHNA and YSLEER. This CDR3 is CASSLTRTDYNSPLHF. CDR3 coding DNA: TGCGCCAGCAGTCTAACTAGGACAGATTATAATTCACCCCTCCACTTT.

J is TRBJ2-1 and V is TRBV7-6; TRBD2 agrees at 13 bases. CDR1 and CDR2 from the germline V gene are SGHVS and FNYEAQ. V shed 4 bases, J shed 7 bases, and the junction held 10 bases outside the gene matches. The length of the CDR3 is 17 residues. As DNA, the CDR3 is TGTGCCAGCAGCTCTCAATCGGGGACTAGCGGGGTGAATGAGCAGTTCTTC. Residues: CASSSQSGTSGVNEQFF.

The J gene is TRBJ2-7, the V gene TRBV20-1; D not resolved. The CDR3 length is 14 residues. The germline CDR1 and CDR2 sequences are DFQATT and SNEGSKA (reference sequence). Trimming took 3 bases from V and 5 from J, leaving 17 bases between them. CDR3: CSASARVLGNEQYF. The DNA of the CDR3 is TGCAGTGCTAGTGCCCGGGTTCTAGGAAACGAGCAGTACTTC.

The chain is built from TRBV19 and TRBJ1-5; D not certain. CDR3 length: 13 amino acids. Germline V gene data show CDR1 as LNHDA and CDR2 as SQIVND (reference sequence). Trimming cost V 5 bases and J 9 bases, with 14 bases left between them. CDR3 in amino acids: CASSDEGMGPQHF. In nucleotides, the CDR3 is TGTGCCAGTAGTGATGAGGGAATGGGGCCCCAGCATTTT.

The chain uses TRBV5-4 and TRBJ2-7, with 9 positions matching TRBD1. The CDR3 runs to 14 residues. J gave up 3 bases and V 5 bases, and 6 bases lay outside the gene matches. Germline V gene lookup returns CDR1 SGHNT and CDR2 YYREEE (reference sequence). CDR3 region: CASRIGGQGYEQYF. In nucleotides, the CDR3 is TGTGCCAGCAGGATTGGGGGACAGGGCTACGAGCAGTACTTC.

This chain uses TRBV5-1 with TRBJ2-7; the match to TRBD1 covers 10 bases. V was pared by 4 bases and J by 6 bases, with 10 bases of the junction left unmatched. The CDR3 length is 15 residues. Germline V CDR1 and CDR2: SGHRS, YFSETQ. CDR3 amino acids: CASSTARDRGSEQYF. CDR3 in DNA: TGCGCCAGCAGCACTGCGCGGGACAGGGGTTCCGAGCAGTACTTC.

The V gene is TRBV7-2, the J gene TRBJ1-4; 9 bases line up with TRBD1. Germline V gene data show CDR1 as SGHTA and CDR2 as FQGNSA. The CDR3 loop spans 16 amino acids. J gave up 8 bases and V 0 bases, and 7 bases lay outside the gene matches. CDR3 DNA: TGTGCCAGCAGCTTAGCCCTACAGGGGGCGAGGGAAAAACTGTTTTTT. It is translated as CASSLALQGAREKLFF.

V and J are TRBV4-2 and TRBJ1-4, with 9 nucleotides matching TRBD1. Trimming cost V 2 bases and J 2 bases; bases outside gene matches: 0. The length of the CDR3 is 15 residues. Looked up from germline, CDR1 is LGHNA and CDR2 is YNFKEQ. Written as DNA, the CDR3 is TGTGCCAGCAGCCAAACAGGGGGCACTAATGAAAAACTGTTTTTT. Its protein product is CASSQTGGTNEKLFF.

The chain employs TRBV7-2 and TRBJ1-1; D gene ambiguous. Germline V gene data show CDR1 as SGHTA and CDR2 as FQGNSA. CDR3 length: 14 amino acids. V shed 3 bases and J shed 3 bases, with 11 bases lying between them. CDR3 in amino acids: CASSFWVADTEAFF. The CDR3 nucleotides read TGTGCCAGCAGCTTCTGGGTGGCGGACACTGAAGCTTTCTTT.

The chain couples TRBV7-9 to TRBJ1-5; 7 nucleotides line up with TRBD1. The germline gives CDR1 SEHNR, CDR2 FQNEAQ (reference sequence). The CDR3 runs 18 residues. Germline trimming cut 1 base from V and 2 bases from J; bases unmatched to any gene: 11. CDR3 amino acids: CASSLDSLGQSRNQPQHF. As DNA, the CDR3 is TGTGCCAGCAGCTTAGACTCCCTGGGACAGAGCCGCAATCAGCCCCAGCATTTT.

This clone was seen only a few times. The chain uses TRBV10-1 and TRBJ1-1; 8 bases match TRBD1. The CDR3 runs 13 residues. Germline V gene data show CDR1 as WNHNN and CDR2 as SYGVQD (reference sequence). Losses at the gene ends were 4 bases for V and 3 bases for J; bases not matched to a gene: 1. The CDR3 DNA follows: TGCGCCAGCAGTGTGGGACAGGACACTGAAGCTTTCTTT. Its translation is CASSVGQDTEAFF.

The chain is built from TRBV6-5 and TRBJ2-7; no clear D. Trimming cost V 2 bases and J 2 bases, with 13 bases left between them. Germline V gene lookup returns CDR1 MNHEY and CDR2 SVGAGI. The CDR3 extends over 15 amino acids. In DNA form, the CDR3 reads TGTGCCAGCAGTTACGTACACACCCCAGCCTACGAGCAGTACTTC. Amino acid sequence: CASSYVHTPAYEQYF.

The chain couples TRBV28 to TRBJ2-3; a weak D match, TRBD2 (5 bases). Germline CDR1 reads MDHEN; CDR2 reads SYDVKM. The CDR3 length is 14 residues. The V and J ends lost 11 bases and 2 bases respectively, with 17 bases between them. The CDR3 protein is CASAAGTNTDTQYF. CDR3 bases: TGTGCCTCGGCGGCGGGCACTAACACAGATACGCAGTATTTT.

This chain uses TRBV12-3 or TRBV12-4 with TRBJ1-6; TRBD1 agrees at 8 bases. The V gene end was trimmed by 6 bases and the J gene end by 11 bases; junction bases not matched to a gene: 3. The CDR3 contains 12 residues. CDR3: CASSSTGAPLHF. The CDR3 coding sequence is TGTGCCAGCAGCTCGACAGGGGCACCCCTCCACTTT.

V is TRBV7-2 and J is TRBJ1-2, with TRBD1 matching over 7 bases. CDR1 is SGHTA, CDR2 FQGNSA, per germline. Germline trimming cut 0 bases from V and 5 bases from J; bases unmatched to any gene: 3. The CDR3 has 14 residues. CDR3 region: CASSLAGQIYGYTF. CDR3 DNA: TGTGCCAGCAGCTTAGCGGGACAGATATATGGCTACACCTTC.

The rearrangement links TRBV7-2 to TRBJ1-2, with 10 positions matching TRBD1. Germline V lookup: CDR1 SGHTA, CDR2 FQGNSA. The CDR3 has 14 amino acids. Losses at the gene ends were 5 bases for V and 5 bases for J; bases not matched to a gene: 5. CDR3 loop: CASSRPGQGYGYTF. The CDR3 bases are TGTGCCAGCAGCAGACCGGGACAGGGGTATGGCTACACCTTC. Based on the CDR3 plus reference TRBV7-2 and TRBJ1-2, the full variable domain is GAGVSQSPSNKVTEKGKDVELRCDPISGHTALYWYRQSLGQGLEFLIYFQGNSAPDKSGLPSDRFSAERTGGSVSTLTIQRTQQEDSAVYLCASSRPGQGYGYTFGSGTRLTVV.